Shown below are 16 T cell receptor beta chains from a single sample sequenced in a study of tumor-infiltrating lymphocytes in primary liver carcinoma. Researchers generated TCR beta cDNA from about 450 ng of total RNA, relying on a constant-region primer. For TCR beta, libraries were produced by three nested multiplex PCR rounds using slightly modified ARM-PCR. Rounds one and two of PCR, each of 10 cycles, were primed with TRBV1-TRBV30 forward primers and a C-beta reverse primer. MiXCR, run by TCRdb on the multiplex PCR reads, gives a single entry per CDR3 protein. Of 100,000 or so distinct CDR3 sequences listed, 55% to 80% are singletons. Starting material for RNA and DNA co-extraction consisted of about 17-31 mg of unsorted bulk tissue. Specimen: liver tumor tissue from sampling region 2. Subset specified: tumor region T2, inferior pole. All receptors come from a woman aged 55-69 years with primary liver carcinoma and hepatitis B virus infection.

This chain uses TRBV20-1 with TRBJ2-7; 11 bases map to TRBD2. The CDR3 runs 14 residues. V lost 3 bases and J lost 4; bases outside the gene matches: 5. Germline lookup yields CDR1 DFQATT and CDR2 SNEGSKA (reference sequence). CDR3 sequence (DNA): TGCAGTGCTAGGTCGGGACTAGCGGTTTACGAGCAGTACTTC. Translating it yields CSARSGLAVYEQYF.

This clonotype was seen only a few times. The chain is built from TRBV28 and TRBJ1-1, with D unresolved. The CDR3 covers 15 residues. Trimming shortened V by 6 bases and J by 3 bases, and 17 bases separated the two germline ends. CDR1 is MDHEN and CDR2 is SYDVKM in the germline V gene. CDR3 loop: CASSPLRMRDTEAFF. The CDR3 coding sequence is TGTGCCAGCAGCCCTCTTAGAATGCGAGACACTGAAGCTTTCTTT.

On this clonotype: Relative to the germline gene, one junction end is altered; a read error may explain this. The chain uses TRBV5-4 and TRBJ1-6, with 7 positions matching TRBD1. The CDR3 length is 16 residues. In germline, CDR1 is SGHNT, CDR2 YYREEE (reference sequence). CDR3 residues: CASSHPVTGKDSPLHF. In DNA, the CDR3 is TGTGCCAGCAGCCATCCAGTGACAGGGAAGGATTCGCCCCTCCACTTT.

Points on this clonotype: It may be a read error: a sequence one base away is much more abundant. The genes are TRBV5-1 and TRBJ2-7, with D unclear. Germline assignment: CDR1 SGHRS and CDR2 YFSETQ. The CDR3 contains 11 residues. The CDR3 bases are TGCGCCAGCAGCCGCTCCTACAAGCAGTACTTC. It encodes CASSRSYKQYF.

CDR3 DNA: TGTACTAGCAGCAGGGATTACAATCAGCCCCAGCATTTT. This translates into CTSSRDYNQPQHF. V usage is TRBV11-2 and J usage is TRBJ1-5; tentative D call: TRBD1 (5 bases). In germline, CDR1 is SGHAT, CDR2 FQNNGV. The CDR3 is made up of 13 amino acids. The entire variable domain, with the rest obtained from reference TRBV11-2 and TRBJ1-5, is as follows: EAGVAQSPRYKIIEKRQSVAFWCNPISGHATLYWYQQILGQGPKLLIQFQNNGVVDDSQLPKDRFSAERLKGVDSTLKIQPAKLEDSAVYLCTSSRDYNQPQHFGDGTRLSIL.

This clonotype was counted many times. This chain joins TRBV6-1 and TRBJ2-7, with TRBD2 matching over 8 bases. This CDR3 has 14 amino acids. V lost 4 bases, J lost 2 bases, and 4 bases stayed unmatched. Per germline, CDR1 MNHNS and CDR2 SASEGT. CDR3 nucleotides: TGTGCCAGCAGTGGACTAGCGATAACCTACGAGCAGTACTTC. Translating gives CASSGLAITYEQYF.

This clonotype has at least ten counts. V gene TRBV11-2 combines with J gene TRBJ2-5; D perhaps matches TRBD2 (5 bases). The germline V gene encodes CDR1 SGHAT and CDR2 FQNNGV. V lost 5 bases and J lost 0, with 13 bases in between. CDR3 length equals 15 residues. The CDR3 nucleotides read TGTGCCAGCAGCCCCACTAGGGAGTACCAAGAGACCCAGTACTTC. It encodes CASSPTREYQETQYF.

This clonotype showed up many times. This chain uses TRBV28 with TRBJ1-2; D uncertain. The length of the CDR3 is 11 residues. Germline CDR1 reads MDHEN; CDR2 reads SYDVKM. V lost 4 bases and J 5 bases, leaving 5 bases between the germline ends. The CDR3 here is CASSSRYGYTF. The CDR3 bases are TGTGCCAGCAGTTCCCGTTATGGCTACACCTTC.

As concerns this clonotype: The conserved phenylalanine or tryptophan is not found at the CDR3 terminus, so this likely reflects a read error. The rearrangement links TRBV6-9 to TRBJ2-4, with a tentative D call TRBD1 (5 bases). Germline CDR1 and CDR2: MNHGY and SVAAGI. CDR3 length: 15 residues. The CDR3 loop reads CAGRPVRLGLNIQYS. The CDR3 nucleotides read TGTGCCGGCAGACCAGTCCGTTTGGGGCTCAACATTCAGTACTCC.

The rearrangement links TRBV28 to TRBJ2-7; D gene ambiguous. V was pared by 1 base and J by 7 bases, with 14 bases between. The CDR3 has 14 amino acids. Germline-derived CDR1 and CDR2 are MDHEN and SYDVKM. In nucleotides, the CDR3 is TGTGCCAGCAGTTTATATTCCTACTCTAAGGAGCAGTACTTC. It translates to CASSLYSYSKEQYF.

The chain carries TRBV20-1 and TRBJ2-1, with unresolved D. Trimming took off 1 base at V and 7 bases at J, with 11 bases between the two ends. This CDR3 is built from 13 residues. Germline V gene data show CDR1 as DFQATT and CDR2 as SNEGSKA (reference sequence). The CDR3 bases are TGCAGTGCTAGAGTTTATTCCCTAAATGAGCAGTTCTTC. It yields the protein CSARVYSLNEQFF.

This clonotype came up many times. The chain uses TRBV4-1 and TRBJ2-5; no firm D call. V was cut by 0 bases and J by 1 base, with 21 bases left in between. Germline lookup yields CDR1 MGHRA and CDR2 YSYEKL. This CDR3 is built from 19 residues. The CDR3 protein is CASSQEPRKFPPGQETQYF. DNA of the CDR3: TGCGCCAGCAGCCAAGAACCCAGGAAGTTTCCCCCTGGCCAAGAGACCCAGTACTTC.

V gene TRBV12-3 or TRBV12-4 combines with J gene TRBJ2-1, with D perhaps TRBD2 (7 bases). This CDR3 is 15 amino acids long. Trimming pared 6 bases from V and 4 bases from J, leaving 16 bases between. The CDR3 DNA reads TGTGCCAGCAGCCGGGGGGCGGCCTATTACAATGAGCAGTTCTTC. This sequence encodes CASSRGAAYYNEQFF.

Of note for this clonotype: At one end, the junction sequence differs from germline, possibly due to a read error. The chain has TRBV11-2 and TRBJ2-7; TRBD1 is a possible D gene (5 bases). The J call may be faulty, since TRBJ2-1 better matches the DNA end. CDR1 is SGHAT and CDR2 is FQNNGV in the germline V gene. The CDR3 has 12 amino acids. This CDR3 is CVSSLWGHEQFF. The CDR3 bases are TGTGTCAGCAGCTTATGGGGCCACGAGCAGTTCTTC.

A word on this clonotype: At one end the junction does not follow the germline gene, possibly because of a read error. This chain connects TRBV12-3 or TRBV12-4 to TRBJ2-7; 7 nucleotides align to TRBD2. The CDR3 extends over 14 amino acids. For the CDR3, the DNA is TGTGCAAGCAGTTTATGGGAGGGGACCTATGAGCAGTACTTC. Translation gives CASSLWEGTYEQYF.

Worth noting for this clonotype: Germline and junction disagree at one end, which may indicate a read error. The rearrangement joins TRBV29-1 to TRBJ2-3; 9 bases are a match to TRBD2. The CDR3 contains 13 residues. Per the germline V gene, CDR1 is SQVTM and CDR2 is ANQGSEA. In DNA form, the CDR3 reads TGCAGCGCCACTAGCGGGTTGGGGGATACGCATTGTTTT. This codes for CSATSGLGDTHCF.